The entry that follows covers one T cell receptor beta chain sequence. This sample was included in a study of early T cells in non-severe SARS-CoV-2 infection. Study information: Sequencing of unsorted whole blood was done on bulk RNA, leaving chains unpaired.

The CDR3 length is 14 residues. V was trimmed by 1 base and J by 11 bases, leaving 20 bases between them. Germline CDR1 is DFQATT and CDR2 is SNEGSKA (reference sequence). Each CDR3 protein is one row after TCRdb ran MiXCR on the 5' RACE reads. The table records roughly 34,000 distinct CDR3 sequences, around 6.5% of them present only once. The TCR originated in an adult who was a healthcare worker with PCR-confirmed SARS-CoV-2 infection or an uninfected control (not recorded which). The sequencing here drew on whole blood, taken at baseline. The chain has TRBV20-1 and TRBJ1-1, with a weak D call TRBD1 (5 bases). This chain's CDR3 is CSARVPGGTGEAFF. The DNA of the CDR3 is TGCAGTGCTAGAGTTCCGGGAGGGACGGGCGAGGCTTTCTTT.